This T cell receptor beta chain was identified in a study of blood T cell repertoires in COVID-19. Method: immunoSEQ multiplex PCR; TCRdb's copy keeps in-frame clones and lacks some. The sample shows around 200,000 clones, around 83% of them seen only once. V lost 5 bases, J lost 1 base, and 12 bases lay in between. CDR1 and CDR2 from the germline V gene are SGHTA and FQGNSA. The length of the CDR3 is 15 residues. The source of this sequence is a woman in her 50s with acute or convalescent COVID-19. The rearrangement links TRBV7-2 to TRBJ2-1, with D tentatively TRBD2 (5 bases). Specimen: peripheral blood. This CDR3 is CASSPEAGSYNEQFF. The CDR3 DNA reads as TGTGCCAGCAGCCCGGAGGCAGGATCCTACAATGAGCAGTTCTTC. The full variable domain, completed using reference TRBV7-2 and TRBJ2-1, is GAGVSQSPSNKVTEKGKDVELRCDPISGHTALYWYRQSLGQGLEFLIYFQGNSAPDKSGLPSDRFSAERTGGSVSTLTIQRTQQEDSAVYLCASSPEAGSYNEQFFGPGTRLTVL.